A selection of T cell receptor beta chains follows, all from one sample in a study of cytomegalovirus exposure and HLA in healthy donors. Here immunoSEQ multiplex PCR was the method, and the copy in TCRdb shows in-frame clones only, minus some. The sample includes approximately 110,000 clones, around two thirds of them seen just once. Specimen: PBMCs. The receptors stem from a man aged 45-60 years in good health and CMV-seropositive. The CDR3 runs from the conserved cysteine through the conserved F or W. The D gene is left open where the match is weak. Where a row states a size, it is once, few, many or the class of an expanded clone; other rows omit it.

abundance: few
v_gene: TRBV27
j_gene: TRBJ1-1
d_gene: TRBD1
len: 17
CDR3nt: TGTGCCAGCAGTCCGGGGACAGGGCGGGTGGAAAACACTGAAGCTTTCTTT
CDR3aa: CASSPGTGRVENTEAFF

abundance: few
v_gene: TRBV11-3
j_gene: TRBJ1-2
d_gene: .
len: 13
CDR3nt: TGTGCCAGCAGCCCTTTCTCCCACTATGGCTACACCTTC
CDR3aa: CASSPFSHYGYTF

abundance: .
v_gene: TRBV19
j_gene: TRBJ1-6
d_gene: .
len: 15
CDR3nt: TGTGCCAGTAGCCCGACAGGAACGTATAATTCACCCCTCCACTTT
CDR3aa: CASSPTGTYNSPLHF

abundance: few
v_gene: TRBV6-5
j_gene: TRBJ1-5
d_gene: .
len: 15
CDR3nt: TGTGCCAGCAGAATGGGCTCTAATAGCAATCAGCCCCAGCATTTT
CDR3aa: CASRMGSNSNQPQHF

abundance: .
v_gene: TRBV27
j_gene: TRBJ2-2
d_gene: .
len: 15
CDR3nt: TGTGCCAGCAGTTTTGCCGGGGTTAACACCGGGGAGCTGTTTTTT
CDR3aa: CASSFAGVNTGELFF

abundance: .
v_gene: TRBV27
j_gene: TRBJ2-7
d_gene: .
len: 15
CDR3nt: TGTGCCAGCAGGCCCCTCCACGTAGACTCCTACGAGCAGTACTTC
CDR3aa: CASRPLHVDSYEQYF

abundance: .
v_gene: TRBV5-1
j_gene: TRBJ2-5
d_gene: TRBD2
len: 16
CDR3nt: TGCGCCAGCAGCCCCTCACTAGCGGGGGGGGGAGAGACCCAGTACTTC
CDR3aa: CASSPSLAGGGETQYF

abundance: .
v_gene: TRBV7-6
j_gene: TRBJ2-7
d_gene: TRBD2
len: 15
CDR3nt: TGTGCCAGCAGCCGGACGGGACTAGCGGACTACGAGCAGTACTTC
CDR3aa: CASSRTGLADYEQYF

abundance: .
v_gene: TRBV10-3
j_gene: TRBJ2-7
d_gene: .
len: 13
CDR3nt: TGTGCCATCAGTGAGGACGCCGCGGGCGAGCAGTACTTC
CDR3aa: CAISEDAAGEQYF

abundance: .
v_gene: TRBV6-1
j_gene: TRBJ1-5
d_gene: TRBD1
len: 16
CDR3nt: TGTGCCAGCAGTGGATCGACAGGGAGCCTTAATCAGCCCCAGCATTTT
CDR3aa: CASSGSTGSLNQPQHF

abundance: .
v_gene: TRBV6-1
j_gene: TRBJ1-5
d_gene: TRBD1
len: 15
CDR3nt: TGTGCCACCAAGATAACGGGACAGGGAGATCAGCCCCAGCATTTT
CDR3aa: CATKITGQGDQPQHF

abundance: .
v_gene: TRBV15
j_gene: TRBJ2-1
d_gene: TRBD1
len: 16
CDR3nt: TGTGCCACCAACGTCGGAAAGGGGGCAGTTGACTATGAGCAGTTCTTC
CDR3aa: CATNVGKGAVDYEQFF

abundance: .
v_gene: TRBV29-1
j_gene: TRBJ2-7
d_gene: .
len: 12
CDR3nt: TGCAGCGTTGTTCAGGGTCGGCGCGAGCAGTACTTC
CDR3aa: CSVVQGRREQYF

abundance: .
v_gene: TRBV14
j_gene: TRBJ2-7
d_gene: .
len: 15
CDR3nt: TGTGCCAGCAGCCAAGATGACGGGATGTCCTACGAGCAGTACTTC
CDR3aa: CASSQDDGMSYEQYF

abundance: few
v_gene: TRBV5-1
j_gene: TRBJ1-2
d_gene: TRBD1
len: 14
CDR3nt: TGCGCCAGCAGCCCTACAGGGGACAGCTATGGCTACACCTTC
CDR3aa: CASSPTGDSYGYTF

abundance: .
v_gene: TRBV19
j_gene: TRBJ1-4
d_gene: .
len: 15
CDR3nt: TGTGCCAGTAGTCTCCGCTCCGGGGTGGGGGAAAAACTGTTTTTT
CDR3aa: CASSLRSGVGEKLFF

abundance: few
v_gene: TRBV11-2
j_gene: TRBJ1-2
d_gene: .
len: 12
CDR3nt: TGTGCCAGCAGCTTGGAATCGGACAGCTACACCTTC
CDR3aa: CASSLESDSYTF

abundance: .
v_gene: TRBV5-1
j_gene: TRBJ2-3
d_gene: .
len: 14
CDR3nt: TGCGCCAGTTCACAGGGATCCTACACAGATACGCAGTATTTT
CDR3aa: CASSQGSYTDTQYF

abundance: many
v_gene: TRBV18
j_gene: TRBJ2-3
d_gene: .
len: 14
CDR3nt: TGTGCCAGCTCACCGGAGACCCTAAGGGATACGCAGTATTTT
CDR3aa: CASSPETLRDTQYF

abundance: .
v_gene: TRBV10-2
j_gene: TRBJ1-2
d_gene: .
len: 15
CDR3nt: TGCGCCAGCAGAACAGACCAAGGATGGAACTATGGCTACACCTTC
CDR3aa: CASRTDQGWNYGYTF

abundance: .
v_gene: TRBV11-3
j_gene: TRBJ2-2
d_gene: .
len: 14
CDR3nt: TGTGCCAGCAGCTTAATGGGCCAAACAGGGGAGCTGTTTTTT
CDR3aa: CASSLMGQTGELFF

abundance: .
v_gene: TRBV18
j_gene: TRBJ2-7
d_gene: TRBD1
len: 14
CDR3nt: TGTGCCAGCTCACCAGGGACAGCCGCCTACGAGCAGTACTTC
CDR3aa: CASSPGTAAYEQYF

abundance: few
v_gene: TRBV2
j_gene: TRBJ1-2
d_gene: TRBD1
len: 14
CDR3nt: TGTGCCAGCAATCAGGACAGGGTTGAAGGGGGCTACACCTTC
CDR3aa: CASNQDRVEGGYTF

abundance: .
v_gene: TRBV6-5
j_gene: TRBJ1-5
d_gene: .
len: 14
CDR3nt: TGTGCCAGCAGTCGAACCGGTCGCAATCAGCCCCAGCATTTT
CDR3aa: CASSRTGRNQPQHF

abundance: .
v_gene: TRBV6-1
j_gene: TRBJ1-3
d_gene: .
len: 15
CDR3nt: TGTGCCAGCAGTGAATTGGGACACCTTGGAAACACCATATATTTT
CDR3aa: CASSELGHLGNTIYF